This T cell receptor beta chain was sequenced for a study of T cell responses to AZD1222 COVID-19 vaccine (dated by TCRdb to the early 2020s). Study-level background: Because spike-specific TCR depth and breadth did not differ between the two schedules, AZD1222 recipients who got a second dose at roughly 4 weeks were pooled with those who got a second dose at roughly 12 weeks. A total of 233 trial participants underwent TCR sequencing, of whom more than 200 had received two doses of AZD1222 and 26 had received two doses of the MenACWY control vaccine. Trial participants were enrolled by age into 18-55, 56-69 and 70-plus year subgroups, with approximately 150, 30 and 60 TCR-sequenced participants respectively. Broader findings and caveats from the paper: Participants were mostly white British, with more females than males. The authors suggested clonal diversity may have been underestimated. Only 5 to 7 AZD1222 recipients were SARS-CoV-2 seropositive at baseline, limiting conclusions about previously exposed vaccinees. The 56-69-year group was small, and its depth increase did not reach significance, likely because of low power. Nearly half of unique spike-specific TCRs reportedly recognized epitopes outside regions mutated in the B.1.351 and B.1.1.7 variants. Because no day 14 peak-response samples were available, the repertoires could be characterized only after the peak T cell response. CD4 TCRs associated with the vaccine covered the entire spike protein, and the dominant responses were in regions 160-218 and 743-854. A significant rise in spike-specific TCR breadth and depth was observed after two AZD1222 doses relative to day 0 and relative to MenACWY recipients.

As for this clone: Its antigen remains undetermined. Qualities for individual bases were not recorded, and no much larger clone is one base off.

This specimen's time point label, per the study, means: baseline before first vaccination. The vaccinee samples were drawn from two UK trials, COV001 and COV002, one of which was a single-blind randomized controlled phase 2/3 trial testing AZD1222 (ChAdOx1 nCoV-19) in healthy adults. For TCRbeta chain sequencing, PBMC samples were collected from trial participants at day 0 and at day 28 after the second dose. The trim is 7 bases for V and 4 bases for J, with a gap of 11 bases between the germline ends. CDR1 and CDR2 are drawn from the germline V gene: ENHRY, SYGVKD. The CDR3 contains 14 residues, cysteine and phenylalanine counted. Just CDR3 DNA is preserved here, 42 bases in frame from base 1. The CDR3 regions of human TCRbeta chains were analyzed by immunosequencing. Concerning the study's data processing: Repertoire TCRs were checked for matches against a reference library of SARS-CoV-2-specific TCRs that had been generated using the MIRA antigen-specificity platform. Breadth was defined as the fraction of unique TCRs that were SARS-CoV-2-associated. Depth was defined as the fraction of total T cells that were SARS-CoV-2-associated. Using the MIRA data, each spike-specific TCR was assigned both to the spike region to which the TCR was reactive and to a CD4 or CD8 class. Log10-transformed breadth and depth values were compared by one-way ANOVA with Sidak's multiple comparisons tests. What TCRdb holds here is the immuneACCESS table cut down to in-frame rearrangements. Part of the clones is not present; checked against another copy, under half of the missing clones reflect an unresolved V gene, and the others are unexplained. V and J calls and clone size follow that table, whereas D and trimming were derived from the DNA. This sample holds approximately 110,000 clones; more than 65% were observed only once. Of the sample, approximately 9.4% is held by the ten largest clones.

The sample was peripheral blood, taken on day 0 of AZD1222 vaccination. The chain is assembled from TRBV10-3 and TRBJ2-6; D gene: possibly TRBD2, on 7 matching bases. The clonotype originates from an adult in good health. The nucleotide sequence is TGTGCCATCACGGGGGGCGCCGGGGCCAACGTCCTGACTTTC. It translates to CAITGGAGANVLTF.